This TCR beta chain originates from a study of blood T cells in healthy people across ages. Turning to the study itself: Template-switching capture recovered about one barcoded beta molecule per two T cells. Broader study findings: Strong correlation existed between TCR beta diversity and naive T cell percentage.

A second PCR, run for 7 to 11 cycles, used a sample-barcoded 5' primer plus a J-beta primer mix. TCRdb ran MiXCR on the 5' RACE reads and lists one entry per CDR3 protein. The data contain about 1.5 million distinct CDR3 sequences, under 55% of them singletons. As concerns this clonotype: The antigen is undetermined.

Donors were healthy Caucasian individuals from Russia aged about 6 to 90. The V and J ends lost 3 bases and 6 bases, in that order; junction bases with no gene match: 5. The CDR3 covers 15 residues. The rearrangement joins TRBV12-3 or TRBV12-4 to TRBJ2-1, with TRBD2 matching 10 bases. This sequence originates from a woman between 18 and 30 years old in good health. The source material was blood. The CDR3 DNA is TGTGCCAGCAGTTTCCTAGCGGGAGAAGTCAATGAGCAGTTCTTC. Protein sequence: CASSFLAGEVNEQFF.